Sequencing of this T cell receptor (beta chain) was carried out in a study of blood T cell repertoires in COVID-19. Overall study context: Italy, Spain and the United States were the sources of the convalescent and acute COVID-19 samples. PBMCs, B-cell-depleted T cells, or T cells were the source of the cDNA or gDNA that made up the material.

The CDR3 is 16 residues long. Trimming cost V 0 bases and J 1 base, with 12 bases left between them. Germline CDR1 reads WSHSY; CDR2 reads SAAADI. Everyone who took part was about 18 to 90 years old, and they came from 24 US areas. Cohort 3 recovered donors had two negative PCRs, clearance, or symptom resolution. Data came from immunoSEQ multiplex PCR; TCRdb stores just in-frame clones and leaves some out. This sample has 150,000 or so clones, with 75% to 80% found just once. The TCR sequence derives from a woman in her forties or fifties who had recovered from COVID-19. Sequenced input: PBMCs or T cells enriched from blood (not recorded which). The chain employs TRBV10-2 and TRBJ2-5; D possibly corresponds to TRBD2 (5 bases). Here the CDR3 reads CASSESMSGGQETQYF. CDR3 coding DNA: TGCGCCAGCAGTGAGTCAATGAGCGGAGGCCAAGAGACCCAGTACTTC.